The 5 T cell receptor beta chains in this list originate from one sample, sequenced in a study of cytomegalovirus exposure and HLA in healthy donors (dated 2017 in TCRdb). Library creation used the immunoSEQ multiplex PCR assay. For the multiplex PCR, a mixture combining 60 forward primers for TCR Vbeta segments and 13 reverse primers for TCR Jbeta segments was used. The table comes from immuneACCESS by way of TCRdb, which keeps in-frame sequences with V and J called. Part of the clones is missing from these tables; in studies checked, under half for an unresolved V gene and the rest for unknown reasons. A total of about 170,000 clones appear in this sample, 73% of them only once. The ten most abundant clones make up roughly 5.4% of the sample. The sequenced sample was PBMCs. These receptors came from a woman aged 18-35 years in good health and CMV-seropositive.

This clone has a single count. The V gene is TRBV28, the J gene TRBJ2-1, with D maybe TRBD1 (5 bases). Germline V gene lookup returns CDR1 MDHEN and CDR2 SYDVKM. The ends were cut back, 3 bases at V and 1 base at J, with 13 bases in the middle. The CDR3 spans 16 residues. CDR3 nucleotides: TGTGCCAGCAGTTTTGTGGGGCTCGGGTCCTACAATGAGCAGTTCTTC. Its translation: CASSFVGLGSYNEQFF.

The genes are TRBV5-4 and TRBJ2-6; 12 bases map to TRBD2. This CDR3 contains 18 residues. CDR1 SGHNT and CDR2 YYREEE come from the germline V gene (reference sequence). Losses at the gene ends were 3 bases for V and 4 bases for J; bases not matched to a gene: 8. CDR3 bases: TGTGCCAGCAGCTCTAGACTAGCGGGGGTTTCAGGGGCCAACGTCCTGACTTTC. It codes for CASSSRLAGVSGANVLTF.

CDR3: CASSLRRGLNSPLHF. In DNA form, the CDR3 reads TGTGCCAGCAGCTTGAGGCGGGGGTTGAATTCACCCCTCCACTTT. J is TRBJ1-6 and V is TRBV7-2; D may be TRBD1 (5 bases). This CDR3 spans 15 amino acids. CDR1 SGHTA and CDR2 FQGNSA come from the germline V gene. Trimming took off 3 bases at V and 7 bases at J, with 13 bases between the two ends.

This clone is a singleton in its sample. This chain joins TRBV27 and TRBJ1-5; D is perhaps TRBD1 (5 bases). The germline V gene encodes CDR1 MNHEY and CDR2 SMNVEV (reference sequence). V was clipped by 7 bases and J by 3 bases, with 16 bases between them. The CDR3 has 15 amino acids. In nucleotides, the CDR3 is TGTGCCAGCAAACCCGGGGGGAGACCCAATCAGCCCCAGCATTTT. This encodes CASKPGGRPNQPQHF.

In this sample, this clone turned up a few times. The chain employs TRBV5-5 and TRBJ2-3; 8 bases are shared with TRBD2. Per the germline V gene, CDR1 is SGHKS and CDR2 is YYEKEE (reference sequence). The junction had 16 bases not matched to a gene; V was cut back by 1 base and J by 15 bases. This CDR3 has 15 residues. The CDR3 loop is CASSLKYSGASVTYF. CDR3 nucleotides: TGTGCCAGCAGCTTGAAGTATAGCGGGGCCTCGGTAACCTATTTT.